The clone carrying this TCR beta chain has at least ten counts. Antigen unknown. The CDR3 contains 15 residues. Germline loops: CDR1 SGHAT, CDR2 FQNNGV. The V and J ends lost 5 bases and 4 bases respectively, with 15 bases between them. TCRdb independently ran MiXCR on the reads; one entry per CDR3 protein. The sample gives hundreds of thousands of distinct CDR3 sequences, roughly a tenth of which show up once; around 2.5% is in the top ten. This sample stems from a study of T cell repertoires in cytomegalovirus infection. On the study more broadly: A matching HLA type, together with CMV infection, was signaled by public TCR beta signatures.

Study conclusions and caveats: The ex vivo response was dominated by HLA-C-restricted CMV-specific TCR beta clonotypes. Using cumulative public TCR beta family frequency, the authors identified those who carried CMV together with the relevant HLA.

The clonotype was recovered from a human donor in good health (CMV status not recorded). Some clones in this sample may be carry-over from other donors' samples. The chain couples TRBV11-2 to TRBJ1-3, with a tentative D call TRBD1 (6 bases). Sequencing input: PBMCs. CDR3 in DNA: TGTGCCAGCAGCAAACGGACAGCCCGAGGAAACACCATATATTTT. Protein: CASSKRTARGNTIYF.